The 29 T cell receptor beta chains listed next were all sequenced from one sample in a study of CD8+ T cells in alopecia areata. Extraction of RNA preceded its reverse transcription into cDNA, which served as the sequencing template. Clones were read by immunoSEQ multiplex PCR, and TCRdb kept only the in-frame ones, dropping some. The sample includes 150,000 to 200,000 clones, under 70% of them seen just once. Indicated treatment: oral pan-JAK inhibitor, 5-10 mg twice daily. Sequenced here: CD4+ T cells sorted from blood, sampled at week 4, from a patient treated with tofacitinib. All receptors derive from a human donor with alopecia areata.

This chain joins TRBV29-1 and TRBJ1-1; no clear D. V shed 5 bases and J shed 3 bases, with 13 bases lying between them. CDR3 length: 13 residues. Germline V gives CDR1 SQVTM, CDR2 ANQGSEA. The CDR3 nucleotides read TGCAGCGTTTCGACTCTCGGGGACACTGAAGCTTTCTTT. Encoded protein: CSVSTLGDTEAFF.

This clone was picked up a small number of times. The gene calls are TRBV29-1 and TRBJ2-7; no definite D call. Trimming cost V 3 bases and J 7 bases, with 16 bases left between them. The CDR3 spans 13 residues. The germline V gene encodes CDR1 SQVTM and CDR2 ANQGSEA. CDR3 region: CSVEGLVPGEQYF. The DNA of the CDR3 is TGCAGCGTTGAGGGGTTGGTTCCGGGTGAGCAGTACTTC.

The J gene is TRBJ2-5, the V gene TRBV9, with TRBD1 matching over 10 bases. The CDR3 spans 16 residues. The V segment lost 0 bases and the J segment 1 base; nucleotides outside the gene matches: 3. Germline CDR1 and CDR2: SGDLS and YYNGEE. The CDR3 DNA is TGTGCCAGCAGCGTAGATAGGGACAGGGGCCAAGAGACCCAGTACTTC. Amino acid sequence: CASSVDRDRGQETQYF.

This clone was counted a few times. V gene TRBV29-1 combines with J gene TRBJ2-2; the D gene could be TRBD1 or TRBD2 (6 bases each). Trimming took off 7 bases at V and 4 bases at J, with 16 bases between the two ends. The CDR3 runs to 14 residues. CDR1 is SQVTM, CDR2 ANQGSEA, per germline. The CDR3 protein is CSAGRGLGTGELFF. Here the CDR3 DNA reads TGCAGCGCTGGTCGGGGGCTGGGCACCGGGGAGCTGTTTTTT.

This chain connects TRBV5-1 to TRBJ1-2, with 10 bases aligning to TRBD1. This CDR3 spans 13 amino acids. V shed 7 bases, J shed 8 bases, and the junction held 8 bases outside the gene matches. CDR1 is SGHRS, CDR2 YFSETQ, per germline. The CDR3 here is CASSPRDRGGYTF. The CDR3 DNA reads TGCGCCAGCTCTCCACGGGACAGGGGAGGCTACACCTTC.

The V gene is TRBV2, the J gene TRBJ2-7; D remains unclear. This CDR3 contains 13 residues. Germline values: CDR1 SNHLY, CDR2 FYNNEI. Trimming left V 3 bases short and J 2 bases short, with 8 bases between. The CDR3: CASSERGPYEQYF. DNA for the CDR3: TGTGCCAGCAGTGAGCGTGGGCCCTACGAGCAGTACTTC.

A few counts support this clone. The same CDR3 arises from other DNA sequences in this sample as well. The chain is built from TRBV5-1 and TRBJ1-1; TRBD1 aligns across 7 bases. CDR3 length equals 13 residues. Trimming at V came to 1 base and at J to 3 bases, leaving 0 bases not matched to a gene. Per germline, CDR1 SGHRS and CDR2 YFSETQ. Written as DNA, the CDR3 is TGCGCCAGCAGCTTGACAGGGGACACTGAAGCTTTCTTT. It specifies CASSLTGDTEAFF.

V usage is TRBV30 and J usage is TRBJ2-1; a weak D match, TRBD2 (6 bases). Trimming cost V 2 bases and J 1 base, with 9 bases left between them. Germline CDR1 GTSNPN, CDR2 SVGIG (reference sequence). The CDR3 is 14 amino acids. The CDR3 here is CAWSFAGSYNEQFF. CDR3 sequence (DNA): TGTGCCTGGAGTTTCGCGGGGTCCTACAATGAGCAGTTCTTC.

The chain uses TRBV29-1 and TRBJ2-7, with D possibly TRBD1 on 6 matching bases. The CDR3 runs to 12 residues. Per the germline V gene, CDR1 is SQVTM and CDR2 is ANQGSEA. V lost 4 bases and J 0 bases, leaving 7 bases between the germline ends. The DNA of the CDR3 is TGCAGCGTTGCACAGGGCTCCTACGAGCAGTACTTC. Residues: CSVAQGSYEQYF.

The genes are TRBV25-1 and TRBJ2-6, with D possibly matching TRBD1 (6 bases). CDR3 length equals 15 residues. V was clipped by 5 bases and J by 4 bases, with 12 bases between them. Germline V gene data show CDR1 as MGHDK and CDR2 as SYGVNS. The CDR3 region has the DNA TGTGCCAGCAGTTCAGGGGCTCGAGGGGCCAACGTCCTGACTTTC. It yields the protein CASSSGARGANVLTF.

CDR3 DNA sequence: TGCAGCGTGGGGACAGTCTACGAGCAGTACTTC. Its protein is CSVGTVYEQYF. This chain uses TRBV29-1 with TRBJ2-7; TRBD1 aligns across 7 bases. Trimming took 6 bases from V and 3 from J; bases not matched to a gene: 2. The germline V gene encodes CDR1 SQVTM and CDR2 ANQGSEA. The CDR3 runs 11 residues.

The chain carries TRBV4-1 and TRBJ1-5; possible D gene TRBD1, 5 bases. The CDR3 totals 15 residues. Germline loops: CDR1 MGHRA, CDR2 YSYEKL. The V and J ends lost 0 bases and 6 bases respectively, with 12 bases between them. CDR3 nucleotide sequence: TGCGCCAGCAGCCAAGATCAGCAGGGTAGTCAGCCCCAGCATTTT. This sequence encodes CASSQDQQGSQPQHF.

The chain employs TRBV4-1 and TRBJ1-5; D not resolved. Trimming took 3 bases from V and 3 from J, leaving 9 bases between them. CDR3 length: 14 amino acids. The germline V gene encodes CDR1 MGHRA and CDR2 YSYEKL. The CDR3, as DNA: TGCGCCAGCAGCCAGGAGTCGGACAATCAGCCCCAGCATTTT. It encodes CASSQESDNQPQHF.

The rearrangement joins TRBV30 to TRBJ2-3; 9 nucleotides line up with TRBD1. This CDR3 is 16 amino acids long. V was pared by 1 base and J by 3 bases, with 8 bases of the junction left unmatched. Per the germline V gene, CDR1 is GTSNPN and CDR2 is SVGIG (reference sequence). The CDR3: CAWSANRGQVTDTQYF. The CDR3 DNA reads TGTGCCTGGAGTGCGAACAGGGGGCAGGTTACAGATACGCAGTATTTT.

The CDR3 DNA reads TGTGCCAGCAGTTACCGGTACCAAGAGACCCAGTACTTC. Translation gives CASSYRYQETQYF. V and J are TRBV6-6 and TRBJ2-5; D not certain. Trimming stripped 2 bases from V and 0 bases from J, with 4 bases between. This CDR3 is 13 amino acids long. The germline V gene has CDR1 MNHNY and CDR2 SVGAGI (reference sequence).

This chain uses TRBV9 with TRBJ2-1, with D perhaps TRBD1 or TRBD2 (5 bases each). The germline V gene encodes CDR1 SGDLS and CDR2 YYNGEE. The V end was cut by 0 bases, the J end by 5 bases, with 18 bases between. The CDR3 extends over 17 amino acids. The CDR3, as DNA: TGTGCCAGCAGCGTAGACCCCGAGGGGAATTTCCACAATGAGCAGTTCTTC. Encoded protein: CASSVDPEGNFHNEQFF.

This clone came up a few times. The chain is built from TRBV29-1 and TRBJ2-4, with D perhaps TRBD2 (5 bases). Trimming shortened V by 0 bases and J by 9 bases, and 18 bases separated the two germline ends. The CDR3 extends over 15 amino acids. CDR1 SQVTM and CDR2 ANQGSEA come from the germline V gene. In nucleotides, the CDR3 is TGCAGCGTTGAAGATCTTACCGGTAACAGCGGCATTCAGTACTTC. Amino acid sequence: CSVEDLTGNSGIQYF.

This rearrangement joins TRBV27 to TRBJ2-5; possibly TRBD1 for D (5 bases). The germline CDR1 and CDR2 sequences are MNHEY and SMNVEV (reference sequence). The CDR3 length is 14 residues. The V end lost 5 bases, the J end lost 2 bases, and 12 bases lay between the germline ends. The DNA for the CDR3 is TGTGCCAGCAGTCGCAACAGGCATCAAGAGACCCAGTACTTC. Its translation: CASSRNRHQETQYF.

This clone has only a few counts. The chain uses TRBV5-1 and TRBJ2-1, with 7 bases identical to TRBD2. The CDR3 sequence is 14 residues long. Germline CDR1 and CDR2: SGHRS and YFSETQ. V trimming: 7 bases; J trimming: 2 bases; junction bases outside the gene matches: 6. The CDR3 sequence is CASATLATYNEQFF. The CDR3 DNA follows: TGCGCCAGCGCCACACTAGCGACCTACAATGAGCAGTTCTTC.

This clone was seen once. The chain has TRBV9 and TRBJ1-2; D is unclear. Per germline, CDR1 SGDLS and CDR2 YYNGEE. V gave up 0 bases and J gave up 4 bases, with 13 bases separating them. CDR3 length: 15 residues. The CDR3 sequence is CASSVANGVRYGYTF. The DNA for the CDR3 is TGTGCCAGCAGCGTAGCGAATGGGGTACGCTATGGCTACACCTTC.

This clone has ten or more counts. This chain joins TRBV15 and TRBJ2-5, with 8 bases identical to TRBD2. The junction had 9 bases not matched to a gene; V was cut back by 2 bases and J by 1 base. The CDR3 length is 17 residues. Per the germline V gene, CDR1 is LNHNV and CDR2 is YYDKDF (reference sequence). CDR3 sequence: CATSRRAGGGTQETQYF. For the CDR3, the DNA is TGTGCCACCAGCAGACGCGCAGGCGGGGGGACCCAAGAGACCCAGTACTTC.

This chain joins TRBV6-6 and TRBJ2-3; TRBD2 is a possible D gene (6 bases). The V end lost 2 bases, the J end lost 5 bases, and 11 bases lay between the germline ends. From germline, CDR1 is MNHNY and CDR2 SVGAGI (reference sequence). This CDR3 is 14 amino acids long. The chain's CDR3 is CASSYDGGKDTQYF. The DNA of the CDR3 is TGTGCCAGCAGTTACGACGGGGGTAAAGATACGCAGTATTTT.

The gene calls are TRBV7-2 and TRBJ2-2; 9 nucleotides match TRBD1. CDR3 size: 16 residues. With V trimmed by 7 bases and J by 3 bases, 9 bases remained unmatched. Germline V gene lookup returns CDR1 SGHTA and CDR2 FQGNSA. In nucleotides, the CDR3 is TGTGCCAGCAACAACGGGGGGACAGGGTACACCGGGGAGCTGTTTTTT. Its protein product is CASNNGGTGYTGELFF.

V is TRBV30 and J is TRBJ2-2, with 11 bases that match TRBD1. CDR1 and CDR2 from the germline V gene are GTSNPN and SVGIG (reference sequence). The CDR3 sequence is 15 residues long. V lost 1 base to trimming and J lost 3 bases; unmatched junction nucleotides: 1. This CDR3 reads CAWSGDRGYTGELFF. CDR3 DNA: TGTGCCTGGAGTGGGGACAGGGGGTACACCGGGGAGCTGTTTTTT.

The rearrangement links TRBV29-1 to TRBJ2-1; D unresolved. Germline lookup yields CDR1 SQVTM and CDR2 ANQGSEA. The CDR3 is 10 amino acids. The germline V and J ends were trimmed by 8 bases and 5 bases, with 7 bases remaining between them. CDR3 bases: TGCAGCTCCGGGCACAATGAGCAGTTCTTC. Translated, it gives CSSGHNEQFF.

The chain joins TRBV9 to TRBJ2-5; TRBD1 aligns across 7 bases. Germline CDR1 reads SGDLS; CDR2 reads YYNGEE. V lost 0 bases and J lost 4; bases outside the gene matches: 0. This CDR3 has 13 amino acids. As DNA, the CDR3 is TGTGCCAGCAGCGTAGACAGGGGAGAGACCCAGTACTTC. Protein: CASSVDRGETQYF.

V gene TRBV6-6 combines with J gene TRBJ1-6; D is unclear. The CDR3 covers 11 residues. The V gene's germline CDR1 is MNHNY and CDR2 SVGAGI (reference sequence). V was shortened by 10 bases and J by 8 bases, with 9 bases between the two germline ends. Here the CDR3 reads CAIGSHSPLHF. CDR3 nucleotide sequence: TGTGCCATCGGCAGCCATTCACCCCTCCACTTT.

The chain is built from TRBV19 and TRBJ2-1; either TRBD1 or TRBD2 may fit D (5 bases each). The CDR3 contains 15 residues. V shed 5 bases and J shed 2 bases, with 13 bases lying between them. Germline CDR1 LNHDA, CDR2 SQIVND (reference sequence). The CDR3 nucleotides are TGTGCCAGTAGTGGGACGTGGGGGACCTACAATGAGCAGTTCTTC. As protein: CASSGTWGTYNEQFF.

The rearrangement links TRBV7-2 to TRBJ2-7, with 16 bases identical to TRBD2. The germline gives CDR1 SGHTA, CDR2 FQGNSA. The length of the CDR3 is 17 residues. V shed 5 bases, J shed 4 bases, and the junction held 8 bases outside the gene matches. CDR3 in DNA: TGTGCCAGCAGCCCGGGACTAGCGGGGGGGCCAGGTTACGAGCAGTACTTC. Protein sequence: CASSPGLAGGPGYEQYF.